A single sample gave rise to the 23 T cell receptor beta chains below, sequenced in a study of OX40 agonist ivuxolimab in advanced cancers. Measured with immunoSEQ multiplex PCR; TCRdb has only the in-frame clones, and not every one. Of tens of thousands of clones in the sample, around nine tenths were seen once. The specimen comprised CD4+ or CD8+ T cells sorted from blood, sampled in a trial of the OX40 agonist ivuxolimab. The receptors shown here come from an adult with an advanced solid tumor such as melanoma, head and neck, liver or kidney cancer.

This CDR3 is CASALGDTQYF. CDR3 nucleotide sequence: TGTGCCAGCGCCCTAGGAGATACGCAGTATTTT. This chain connects TRBV7-3 to TRBJ2-3; no definite D call. Germline V CDR1 and CDR2: SGHTA, FQGTGA. With 8 bases removed from V and 5 bases from J, the gap between germline ends came to 8 bases. The CDR3 sequence is 11 residues long.

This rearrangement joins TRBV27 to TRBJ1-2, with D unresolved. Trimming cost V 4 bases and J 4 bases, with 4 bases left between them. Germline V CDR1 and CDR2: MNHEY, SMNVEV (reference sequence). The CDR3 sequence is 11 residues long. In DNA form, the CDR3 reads TGTGCCAGCAGTTCAGGCTATGGCTACACCTTC. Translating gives CASSSGYGYTF.

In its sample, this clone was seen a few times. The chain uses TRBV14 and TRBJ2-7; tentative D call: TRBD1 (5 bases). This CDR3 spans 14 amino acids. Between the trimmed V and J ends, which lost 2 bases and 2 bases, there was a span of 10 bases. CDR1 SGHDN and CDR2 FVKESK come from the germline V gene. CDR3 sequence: CASSQRGRTYEQYF. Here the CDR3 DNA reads TGTGCCAGCAGCCAAAGGGGTCGTACCTACGAGCAGTACTTC.

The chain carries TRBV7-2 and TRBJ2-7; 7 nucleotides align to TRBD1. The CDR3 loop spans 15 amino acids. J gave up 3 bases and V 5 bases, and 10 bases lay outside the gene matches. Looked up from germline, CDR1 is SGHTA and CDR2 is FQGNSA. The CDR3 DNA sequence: TGTGCCAGCAGCCTTCCGATCGGGACAGACTACGAGCAGTACTTC. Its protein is CASSLPIGTDYEQYF.

DNA for the CDR3: TGTGCCAGCAGCTTGATTGAAGAAGAGACCCAGTACTTC. It translates to CASSLIEEETQYF. This chain uses TRBV5-4 with TRBJ2-5; D ambiguous. The CDR3 has 13 amino acids. The germline CDR1 and CDR2 sequences are SGHNT and YYREEE (reference sequence). Trimming removed 1 base at V and 3 bases at J, with 7 bases between. Drawing the rest from reference TRBV5-4 and TRBJ2-5, the complete variable domain is ETGVTQSPTHLIKTRGQQVTLRCSSQSGHNTVSWYQQALGQGPQFIFQYYREEENGRGNFPPRFSGLQFPNYSSELNVNALELDDSALYLCASSLIEEETQYFGPGTRLLVL.

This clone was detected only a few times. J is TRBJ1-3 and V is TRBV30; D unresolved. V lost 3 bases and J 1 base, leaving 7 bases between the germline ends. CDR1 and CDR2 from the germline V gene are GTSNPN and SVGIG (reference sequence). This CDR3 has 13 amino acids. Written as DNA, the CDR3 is TGTGCCTGGAGATGGGGTTCTGGAAACACCATATATTTT. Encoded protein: CAWRWGSGNTIYF.

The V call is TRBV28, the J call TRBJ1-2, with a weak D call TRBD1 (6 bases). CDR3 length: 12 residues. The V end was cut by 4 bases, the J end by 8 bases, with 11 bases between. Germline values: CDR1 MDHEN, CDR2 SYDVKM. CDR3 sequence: CASSSQGYGYTF. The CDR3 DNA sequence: TGTGCCAGCAGTTCACAGGGTTACGGCTACACCTTC.

This CDR3 is CASSEPGLMNTEAFF. The CDR3 DNA follows: TGTGCCAGCAGCGAGCCGGGACTTATGAACACTGAAGCTTTCTTT. The rearrangement joins TRBV25-1 to TRBJ1-1; weak D call: TRBD1 (5 bases). Trimming shortened V by 6 bases and J by 0 bases, and 14 bases separated the two germline ends. The germline gives CDR1 MGHDK, CDR2 SYGVNS. CDR3 length equals 15 residues.

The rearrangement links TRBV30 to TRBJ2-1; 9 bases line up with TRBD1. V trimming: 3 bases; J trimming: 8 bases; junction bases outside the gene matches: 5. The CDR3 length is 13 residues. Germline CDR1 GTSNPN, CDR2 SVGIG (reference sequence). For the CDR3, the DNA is TGTGCCTGGAGGGACAGGGGACGCCATGAGCAGTTCTTC. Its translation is CAWRDRGRHEQFF.

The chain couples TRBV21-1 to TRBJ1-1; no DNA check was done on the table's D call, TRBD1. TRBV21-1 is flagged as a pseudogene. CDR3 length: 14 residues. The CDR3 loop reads CASSKGTMNTEAFF. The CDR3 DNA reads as TGTGCCAGCAGCAAAGGGACAATGAACACTGAAGCTTTCTTT.

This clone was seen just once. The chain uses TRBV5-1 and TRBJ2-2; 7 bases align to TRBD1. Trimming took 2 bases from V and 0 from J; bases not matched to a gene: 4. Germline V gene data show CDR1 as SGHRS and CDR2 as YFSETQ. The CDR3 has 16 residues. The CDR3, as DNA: TGCGCCAGCAGCTTAACCGGGACAGCGAACACCGGGGAGCTGTTTTTT. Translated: CASSLTGTANTGELFF.

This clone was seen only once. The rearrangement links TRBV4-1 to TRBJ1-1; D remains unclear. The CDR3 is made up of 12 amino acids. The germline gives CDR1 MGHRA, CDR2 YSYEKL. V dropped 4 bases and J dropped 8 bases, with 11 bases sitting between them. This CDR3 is CASSPWAGEAFF. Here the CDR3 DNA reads TGCGCCAGCAGCCCGTGGGCCGGGGAAGCTTTCTTT.

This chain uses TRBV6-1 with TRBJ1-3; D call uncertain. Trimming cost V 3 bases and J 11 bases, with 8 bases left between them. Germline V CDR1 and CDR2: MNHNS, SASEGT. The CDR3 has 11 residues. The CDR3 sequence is CASSEGRAIYF. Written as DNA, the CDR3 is TGTGCCAGCAGTGAGGGCCGGGCCATATATTTT.

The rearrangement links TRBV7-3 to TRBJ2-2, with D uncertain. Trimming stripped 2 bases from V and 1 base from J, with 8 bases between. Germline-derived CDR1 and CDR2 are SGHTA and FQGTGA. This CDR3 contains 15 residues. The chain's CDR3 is CASSLGSQNTGELFF. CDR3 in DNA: TGTGCCAGCAGCTTAGGATCCCAGAACACCGGGGAGCTGTTTTTT.

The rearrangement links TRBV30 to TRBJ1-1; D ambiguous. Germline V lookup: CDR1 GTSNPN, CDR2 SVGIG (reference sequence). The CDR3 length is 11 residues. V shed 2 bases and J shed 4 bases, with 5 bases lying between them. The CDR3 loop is CAWSSPTEAFF. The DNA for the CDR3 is TGTGCCTGGAGTTCCCCCACTGAAGCTTTCTTT.

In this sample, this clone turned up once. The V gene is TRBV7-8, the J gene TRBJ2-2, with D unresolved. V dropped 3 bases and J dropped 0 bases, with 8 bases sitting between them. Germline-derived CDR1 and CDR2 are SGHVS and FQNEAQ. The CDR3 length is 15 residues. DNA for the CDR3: TGTGCCAGCAGCTTGGGCGGAACGAACACCGGGGAGCTGTTTTTT. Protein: CASSLGGTNTGELFF.

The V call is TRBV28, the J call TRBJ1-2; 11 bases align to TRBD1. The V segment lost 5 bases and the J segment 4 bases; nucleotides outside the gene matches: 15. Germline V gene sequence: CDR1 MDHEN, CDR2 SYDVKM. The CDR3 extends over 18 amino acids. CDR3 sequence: CASSPGTGGHSVIYGYTF. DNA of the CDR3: TGTGCCAGCAGTCCCGGGACAGGGGGACATAGCGTGATCTATGGCTACACCTTC.

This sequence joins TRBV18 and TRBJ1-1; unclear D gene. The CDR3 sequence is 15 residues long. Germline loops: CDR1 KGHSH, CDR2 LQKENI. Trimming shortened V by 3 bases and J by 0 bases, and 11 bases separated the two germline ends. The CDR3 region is CASSPQVGVNTEAFF. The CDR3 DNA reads TGTGCCAGCTCACCGCAGGTTGGGGTGAACACTGAAGCTTTCTTT. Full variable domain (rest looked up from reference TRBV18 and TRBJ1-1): NAGVMQNPRHLVRRRGQEARLRCSPMKGHSHVYWYRQLPEEGLKFMVYLQKENIIDESGMPKERFSAEFPKEGPSILRIQQVVRGDSAAYFCASSPQVGVNTEAFFGQGTRLTVV.

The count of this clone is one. The chain's CDR3 is CASSRSDRDNEKLFF. CDR3 nucleotides: TGTGCCAGCAGCCGATCGGACAGGGATAATGAAAAACTGTTTTTT. This chain connects TRBV6-6 to TRBJ1-4; the match to TRBD1 covers 8 bases. Trimming took 6 bases from V and 4 from J; bases not matched to a gene: 7. Germline V gene sequence: CDR1 MNHNY, CDR2 SVGAGI (reference sequence). This CDR3 comprises 15 residues.

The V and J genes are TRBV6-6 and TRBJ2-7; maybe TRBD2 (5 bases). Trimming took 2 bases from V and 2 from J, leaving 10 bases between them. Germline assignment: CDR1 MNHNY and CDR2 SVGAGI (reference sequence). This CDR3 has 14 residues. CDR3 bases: TGTGCCAGCAGTTACGGGAGCCAGACCTACGAGCAGTACTTC. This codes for CASSYGSQTYEQYF.

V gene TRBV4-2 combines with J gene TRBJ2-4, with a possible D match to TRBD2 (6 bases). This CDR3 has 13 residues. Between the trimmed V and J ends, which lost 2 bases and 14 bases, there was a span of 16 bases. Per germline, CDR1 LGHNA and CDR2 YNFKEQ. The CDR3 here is CASSQRGVHPEYF. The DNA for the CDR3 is TGTGCCAGCAGCCAACGCGGGGTCCACCCTGAGTACTTC.

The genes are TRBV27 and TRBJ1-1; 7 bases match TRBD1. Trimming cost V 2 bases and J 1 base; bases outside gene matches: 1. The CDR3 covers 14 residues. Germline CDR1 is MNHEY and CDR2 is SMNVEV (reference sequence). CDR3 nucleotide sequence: TGTGCCAGCAGTTTAGGGACAGCGAACACTGAAGCTTTCTTT. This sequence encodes CASSLGTANTEAFF.

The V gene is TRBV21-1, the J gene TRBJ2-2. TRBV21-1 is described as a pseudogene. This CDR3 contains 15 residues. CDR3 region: CASSKYLSCPGELFF. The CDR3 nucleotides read TGTGCCAGCAGCAAATACCTGTCCTGCCCCGGGGAGCTGTTTTTT.